The clone carrying this T cell receptor (beta chain) was detected many times. Its antigen is unidentified. Sample-barcoded 5' priming and a J-beta primer mix drove a second PCR of about 6 to 12 cycles. Samples each returned at least 2.5 million CDR3-containing paired-end reads. MiXCR, applied by TCRdb to the 5' RACE reads, yields one record per CDR3 protein. The top ten hold 11% of the sample, which has some 1.6 million distinct CDR3 sequences, roughly a third seen once. The entry originates in a study of blood T cells in healthy people across ages. The study, taken as a whole, reports: Unsorted PBMC input precluded a conclusive naive versus antigen-experienced comparison. Diversity was higher, and naive CD4+ cells more numerous, in long-lived donors than in aged donors.

This CDR3 is built from 13 residues. V lost 3 bases and J 8 bases, leaving 13 bases between the germline ends. Per the germline V gene, CDR1 is SGHTA and CDR2 is FQGNSA. The gene calls are TRBV7-2 and TRBJ1-2; D is ambiguous. The clonotype was recovered from a woman aged 30 to 39 in good health. The sample taken for sequencing was blood. The CDR3 region is CASSFNIGNGYTF. The CDR3 DNA reads TGTGCCAGCAGCTTCAACATCGGGAACGGCTACACCTTC.